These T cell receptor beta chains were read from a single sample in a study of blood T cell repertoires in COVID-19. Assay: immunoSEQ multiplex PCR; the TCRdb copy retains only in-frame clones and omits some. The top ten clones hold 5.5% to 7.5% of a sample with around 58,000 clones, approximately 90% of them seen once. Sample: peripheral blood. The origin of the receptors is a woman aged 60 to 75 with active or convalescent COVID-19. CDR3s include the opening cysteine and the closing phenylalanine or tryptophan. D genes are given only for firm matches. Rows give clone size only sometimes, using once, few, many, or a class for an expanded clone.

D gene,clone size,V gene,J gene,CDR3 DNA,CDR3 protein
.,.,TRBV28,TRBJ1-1,TGTGCCAGCAGTTCGAGAGAAGCTTTCTTT,CASSSREAFF
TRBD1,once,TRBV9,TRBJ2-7,TGTGCCAGCAGCGGGGACAGTGCCTACGAGCAGTACTTC,CASSGDSAYEQYF
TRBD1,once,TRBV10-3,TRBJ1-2,TGTGCCATCAGTGAGTCGGGACAGGGGGGTCATGGCTACACCTTC,CAISESGQGGHGYTF
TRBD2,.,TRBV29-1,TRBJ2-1,TGCAGCGTTAGCCCCAGCGGGAGTAGGTGGAATGAGCAGTTCTTC,CSVSPSGSRWNEQFF
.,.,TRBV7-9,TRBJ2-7,TGTGCCAGCAGCTCCAACCACGAACTTCGCTACGAGCAGTACTTC,CASSSNHELRYEQYF
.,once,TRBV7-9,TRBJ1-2,TGTGCCAGCAGCTTAGAAATCACAGGGATCGGCTACACCTTC,CASSLEITGIGYTF
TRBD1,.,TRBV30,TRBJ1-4,TGTGCCTGGAGGGACAGGGGGAATGAAAAACTGTTTTTT,CAWRDRGNEKLFF
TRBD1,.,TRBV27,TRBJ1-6,TGTGCCAGCAGCTCAGACAGGGTTAATTCACCCCTCCACTTT,CASSSDRVNSPLHF
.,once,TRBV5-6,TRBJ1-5,TGTGCCAGCAGCTCGGACAGAAATCAGCCCCAGCATTTT,CASSSDRNQPQHF
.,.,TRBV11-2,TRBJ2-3,TGTGCCAGCAGCTTACATCGGGGTAGCACAGATACGCAGTATTTT,CASSLHRGSTDTQYF
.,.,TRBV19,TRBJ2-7,TGTGCCAGTAGTAGGACAGACTACGAGCAGTACTTC,CASSRTDYEQYF
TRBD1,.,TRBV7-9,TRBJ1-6,TGTGCCAGCAGCTCATCACAGGGGTCTAATTCACCCCTCCACTTT,CASSSSQGSNSPLHF
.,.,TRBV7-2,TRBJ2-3,TGTGCCAGCAGCTTGAGGGTAGTAGCGGACACAGATACGCAGTATTTT,CASSLRVVADTDTQYF
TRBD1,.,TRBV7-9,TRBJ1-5,TGTGCCAGCAGCGACGGACAGGGGGTAAATCAGCCCCAGCATTTT,CASSDGQGVNQPQHF
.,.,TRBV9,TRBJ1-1,TGTGCCAGCAGTCTGTCAACAGGGCCGAACACTGAAGCTTTCTTT,CASSLSTGPNTEAFF
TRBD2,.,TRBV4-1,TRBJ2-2,TGCGCCAGCAGCCATCCCTCGGGACGGCTAGCGGGGGGTCGCGGCGGGGAGCTGTTTTTT,CASSHPSGRLAGGRGGELFF
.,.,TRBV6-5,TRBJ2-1,TGTGCCAGCAGTTACGGCGGGATCTACAATGAGCAGTTCTTC,CASSYGGIYNEQFF
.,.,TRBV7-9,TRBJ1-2,TGTGCCAGCAGCCTGCGCCGACAGTCAACCTATGGCTACACCTTC,CASSLRRQSTYGYTF
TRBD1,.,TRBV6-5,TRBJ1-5,TGTGCCAGCAGCCGACAGGGGATGGGGCCCCAGCATTTT,CASSRQGMGPQHF
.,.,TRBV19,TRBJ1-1,TGTGCCAGTAGTGAACAGCTGAACACTGAAGCTTTCTTT,CASSEQLNTEAFF
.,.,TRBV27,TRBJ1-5,TGTGCCAGCAGTTTAACAGGTCCGGGGCCCCAGCATTTT,CASSLTGPGPQHF
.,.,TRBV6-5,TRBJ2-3,TGTGCCAGCAGGACACTCACAGATACGCAGTATTTT,CASRTLTDTQYF
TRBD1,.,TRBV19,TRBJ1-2,TGTGCCAGTAGTAGCCACCCAGGGACAGGGTACGGCTACACCTTC,CASSSHPGTGYGYTF